This TCR beta chain was sequenced during a study of glioma-infiltrating T cells after dendritic cell vaccination. Time point in this sample: after dendritic cell vaccination, including at tumor progression/relapse. Clones were sequenced by immunoSEQ multiplex PCR, and TCRdb holds only the in-frame ones, with some missing. The sample shows tens of thousands of clones, 85% to 90% of them seen only once. The receptor comes from a human donor with glioblastoma. The specimen was blood, collected after dendritic cell vaccination.

CDR3 DNA sequence: TGTGCCATCAGTGAGTCGACAGGGCACTCTGGAAACACCATATATTTT. This codes for CAISESTGHSGNTIYF. This chain links TRBV10-3 with TRBJ1-3; 7 positions agree with TRBD1. With 0 bases clipped from V and 0 bases from J, the junction kept 2 bases outside the gene matches. CDR1 ENHRY and CDR2 SYGVKD come from the germline V gene. This CDR3 is built from 16 residues.